This T cell receptor beta chain was retrieved from a study of shared clonotypes between healthy human individuals. Findings of the study overall: Relative to their counterparts shared across all four donors, non-shared clonotypes exhibited diminished generation probabilities.

Sequenced by immunoSEQ multiplex PCR; TCRdb stores in-frame clones only, minus some. The sample has about 680,000 clones; more than 70% are singletons. About this clone: Its antigen is undetermined.

V was clipped by 5 bases and J by 5 bases; unmatched bases: 7. CDR3 length: 14 residues. All of the donors resided in Nashville, Tennessee, and each was a Caucasian adult. V gene TRBV23-1 combines with J gene TRBJ2-7, with 9 bases aligning to TRBD1. TRBV23-1 is treated as an ORF (open reading frame) with a function not yet certain. This clonotype originated in a young woman in good health. Sequenced sample: memory CD4+ T cells sorted from blood. Subset defined: CD45RA-negative fraction. As DNA, the CDR3 is TGCGCCAGCAGTAGACAGGGGGTCAGCCACGAGCAGTACTTC. As protein: CASSRQGVSHEQYF.